Listed here are 22 T cell receptor beta chains from one sample, sequenced in a study of cytomegalovirus exposure and HLA in healthy donors (dated by TCRdb to about 2017). Library prep was done by the immunoSEQ multiplex PCR assay. A mixture of 60 forward primers for TCR Vbeta segments and 13 reverse primers for TCR Jbeta segments was used in the multiplex PCR. TCRdb holds this immuneACCESS table with in-frame rearrangements only. Some clones are missing; in checked studies, unresolved V genes explain under half, and the rest has no known cause. Across this sample there are fewer than 140,000 clones, with about two thirds seen only once. The ten biggest clones cover 2.8% of the sample. What was sequenced was PBMCs. The receptor set was obtained from a female donor in good health and CMV-seronegative.

The chain uses TRBV2 and TRBJ1-5; TRBD1 is a possible D gene (6 bases). CDR1 and CDR2 (germline): SNHLY, FYNNEI. The CDR3 length is 13 residues. Trimming stripped 8 bases from V and 6 bases from J, with 14 bases between. The chain's CDR3 is CASSNRASQPQHF. Here the CDR3 DNA reads TGTGCCAGCTCCAACAGGGCATCTCAGCCCCAGCATTTT.

The V call is TRBV5-3, the J call TRBJ2-7, with D possibly being TRBD1 (6 bases). TRBV5-3 is placed among ORFs of uncertain function. The CDR3 totals 16 residues. Trimming took off 4 bases at V and 0 bases at J, with 17 bases between the two ends. The CDR3 coding sequence is TGTGCCAGAAGCGGAAGATGGCAGGGGCTCTCCTACGAGCAGTACTTC. Translation: CARSGRWQGLSYEQYF.

The chain is built from TRBV28 and TRBJ2-5; 10 bases are a match to TRBD1. V shed 10 bases, J shed 5 bases, and the junction held 7 bases outside the gene matches. From germline, CDR1 is MDHEN and CDR2 SYDVKM. The CDR3 length is 13 residues. As DNA, the CDR3 is TGTGCCACACGACAGGGGGCCACTGAGACCCAGTACTTC. Encoded protein: CATRQGATETQYF.

The genes are TRBV7-2 and TRBJ1-1; D gene unclear. CDR1 is SGHTA and CDR2 is FQGNSA in the germline V gene. The V gene lost 1 base and the J gene lost 8 bases, with 14 bases spanning the gap. The CDR3 runs to 14 residues. CDR3 DNA sequence: TGTGCCAGCAGCTTAGAAGGGCCGTGGAGGGAAGCTTTCTTT. Amino acid sequence: CASSLEGPWREAFF.

This chain uses TRBV5-1 with TRBJ2-7, with 10 bases lining up with TRBD2. CDR1 and CDR2 (germline): SGHRS, YFSETQ. The CDR3 contains 13 residues. Trimming cost V 5 bases and J 3 bases; bases outside gene matches: 2. The CDR3 loop reads CASRVAGGYEQYF. The CDR3, as DNA: TGCGCCAGCAGAGTAGCGGGGGGCTACGAGCAGTACTTC.

V and J are TRBV5-1 and TRBJ1-5; possibly TRBD1 for D (5 bases). With 1 base removed from V and 8 bases from J, the gap between germline ends came to 13 bases. The germline V gene encodes CDR1 SGHRS and CDR2 YFSETQ. The CDR3 consists of 14 residues. The DNA of the CDR3 is TGCGCCAGCAGCTTGACAGGAGGGGTGGAGCCCCAGCATTTT. Its protein is CASSLTGGVEPQHF.

The chain is built from TRBV29-1 and TRBJ2-2; TRBD2 aligns across 9 bases. Germline V gene sequence: CDR1 SQVTM, CDR2 ANQGSEA. The length of the CDR3 is 14 residues. Trimming took 7 bases from V and 1 from J; bases not matched to a gene: 4. The CDR3 nucleotides read TGCAGCGGCAGAGCGGGAGGGAACACCGGGGAGCTGTTTTTT. The encoded protein is CSGRAGGNTGELFF.

The chain employs TRBV13 and TRBJ2-1, with 10 bases aligning to TRBD2. The CDR3 is 16 amino acids. CDR1 and CDR2 from the germline V gene are PRHDT and FYEKMQ (reference sequence). The V gene end was trimmed by 0 bases and the J gene end by 6 bases; junction bases not matched to a gene: 5. In DNA, the CDR3 is TGTGCCAGCAGCTTAGGCCTAGCGGGAGCCGCCAATGAGCAGTTCTTC. Translating gives CASSLGLAGAANEQFF.

This clone was observed once. The rearrangement uses TRBV7-6 and TRBJ2-5, with D hard to call. This CDR3 has 14 amino acids. V gave up 2 bases and J gave up 2 bases, with 9 bases separating them. The V gene's germline CDR1 is SGHVS and CDR2 FNYEAQ. The CDR3 region is CASSLISQQETQYF. In DNA form, the CDR3 reads TGTGCCAGCAGCTTAATTTCACAGCAAGAGACCCAGTACTTC.

This rearrangement joins TRBV2 to TRBJ2-1, with 7 bases identical to TRBD2. Germline V lookup: CDR1 SNHLY, CDR2 FYNNEI. There are 14 residues in the CDR3. The J segment lost 5 bases and the V segment lost 4 bases, leaving 5 bases of the junction unmatched. The CDR3 reads CASSGGAGDNEQFF. The CDR3 DNA reads as TGTGCCAGCAGTGGTGGGGCGGGGGACAATGAGCAGTTCTTC. The whole variable domain, filled in from reference TRBV2 and TRBJ2-1, reads EPEVTQTPSHQVTQMGQEVILRCVPISNHLYFYWYRQILGQKVEFLVSFYNNEISEKSEIFDDQFSVERPDGSNFTLKIRSTKLEDSAMYFCASSGGAGDNEQFFGPGTRLTVL.

This rearrangement joins TRBV5-1 to TRBJ2-7; TRBD2 might be the D (5 bases). Trimming shortened V by 1 base and J by 3 bases, and 14 bases separated the two germline ends. This CDR3 is built from 15 residues. Germline CDR1 and CDR2: SGHRS and YFSETQ. The CDR3 reads CASSLSGSIDYEQYF. CDR3 in DNA: TGCGCCAGCAGCTTGAGCGGCTCCATTGACTACGAGCAGTACTTC. The full variable domain, its missing parts supplied by reference TRBV5-1 and TRBJ2-7, is KAGVTQTPRYLIKTRGQQVTLSCSPISGHRSVSWYQQTPGQGLQFLFEYFSETQRNKGNFPGRFSGRQFSNSRSEMNVSTLELGDSALYLCASSLSGSIDYEQYFGPGTRLTVT.

V usage is TRBV5-1 and J usage is TRBJ2-1; 10 bases match TRBD2. The CDR3 runs to 15 residues. Trimming took 3 bases from V and 4 from J; bases not matched to a gene: 4. CDR1 is SGHRS, CDR2 YFSETQ, per germline. As DNA, the CDR3 is TGCGCCAGCAGCTCCGGACTAGCGGATTACAATGAGCAGTTCTTC. It specifies CASSSGLADYNEQFF.

The chain couples TRBV28 to TRBJ1-5, with D perhaps TRBD1 (6 bases). V lost 7 bases and J lost 0, with 10 bases in between. CDR3 size: 14 residues. The germline CDR1 and CDR2 sequences are MDHEN and SYDVKM. CDR3 coding DNA: TGTGCCAGCAAAGGACAGTTTAGCAATCAGCCCCAGCATTTT. Its translation is CASKGQFSNQPQHF.

The rearrangement joins TRBV11-3 to TRBJ2-5, with 9 bases lining up with TRBD1. The CDR3 totals 15 residues. The ends lost 5 bases at V and 5 bases at J; junction bases unmatched: 9. Germline CDR1 SGHNT, CDR2 YENEEA. In DNA form, the CDR3 reads TGTGCCAGCAGCCAAACACAGGGGGCCGGGGAGACCCAGTACTTC. Protein sequence: CASSQTQGAGETQYF.

CDR3 DNA: TGTGCCTGGAGTAGCGGGCCCTACCAAGAGACCCAGTACTTC. It is translated as CAWSSGPYQETQYF. J is TRBJ2-5 and V is TRBV30, with a tentative D call TRBD2 (6 bases). The germline V gene encodes CDR1 GTSNPN and CDR2 SVGIG (reference sequence). Trimming stripped 2 bases from V and 0 bases from J, with 10 bases between. The length of the CDR3 is 14 residues.

This chain links TRBV27 with TRBJ2-7; TRBD2 might be the D (6 bases). V was trimmed by 3 bases and J by 4 bases, leaving 10 bases between them. CDR3 size: 13 residues. Germline V CDR1 and CDR2: MNHEY, SMNVEV (reference sequence). The CDR3 sequence is CASSFYGGYEQYF. In nucleotides, the CDR3 is TGTGCCAGCAGTTTTTACGGGGGATACGAGCAGTACTTC.

The J gene is TRBJ2-2, the V gene TRBV7-2, with D maybe TRBD2 (5 bases). Trimming removed 2 bases at V and 5 bases at J, with 6 bases between. Germline V gene lookup returns CDR1 SGHTA and CDR2 FQGNSA. There are 13 residues in the CDR3. This CDR3 is CASSLTGTGELFF. Written as DNA, the CDR3 is TGTGCCAGCAGCTTAACGGGGACCGGGGAGCTGTTTTTT.

The chain uses TRBV10-3 and TRBJ2-7; TRBD1 is a possible D gene (6 bases). Germline V gene lookup returns CDR1 ENHRY and CDR2 SYGVKD. V lost 11 bases to trimming and J lost 0 bases, with 14 bases between them. This CDR3 spans 13 amino acids. CDR3 residues: CASRWDTSYEQYF. In nucleotides, the CDR3 is TGTGCCTCCCGCTGGGACACCTCCTACGAGCAGTACTTC.

In this sample, this clone turned up a few times. The chain recombines TRBV5-1 with TRBJ1-4, with 8 bases matching TRBD1. This CDR3 contains 18 residues. J lost 7 bases, V lost 1 base, and 15 bases had no gene match. Per germline, CDR1 SGHRS and CDR2 YFSETQ. CDR3 nucleotides: TGCGCCAGCAGCTTGACGGGACAGGTGACAGGGTACGCTGAAAAACTGTTTTTT. Protein sequence: CASSLTGQVTGYAEKLFF. Full variable domain (outside the CDR3, taken from reference TRBV5-1 and TRBJ1-4): KAGVTQTPRYLIKTRGQQVTLSCSPISGHRSVSWYQQTPGQGLQFLFEYFSETQRNKGNFPGRFSGRQFSNSRSEMNVSTLELGDSALYLCASSLTGQVTGYAEKLFFGSGTQLSVL.

The chain carries TRBV6-5 and TRBJ1-3; TRBD1 aligns across 10 bases. After removal of 6 bases from V and 5 bases from J, the junction contained 7 bases not matched to a gene. CDR1 MNHEY and CDR2 SVGAGI come from the germline V gene. The CDR3 is 15 amino acids. The CDR3 bases are TGTGCCAGCAGACCCGGGACAGGGGATCGAAACACCATATATTTT. This codes for CASRPGTGDRNTIYF.

The genes are TRBV6-6 and TRBJ2-2, with TRBD1 as a possible D gene (5 bases). The germline CDR1 and CDR2 sequences are MNHNY and SVGAGI (reference sequence). The V end lost 4 bases, the J end lost 4 bases, and 13 bases lay between the germline ends. The CDR3 loop spans 15 amino acids. The CDR3 DNA sequence: TGTGCCAGCAGTTGGGGCAGGGAAGTCACCGGGGAGCTGTTTTTT. Protein sequence: CASSWGREVTGELFF.

This chain connects TRBV4-2 to TRBJ1-4; D may be TRBD1 (6 bases). The CDR3 loop spans 17 amino acids. V lost 0 bases, J lost 2 bases, and 13 bases lay in between. Germline V gene data show CDR1 as LGHNA and CDR2 as YNFKEQ. CDR3 in DNA: TGTGCCAGCAGCCAAGATACGGGAAGGGGGACTAATGAAAAACTGTTTTTT. Protein: CASSQDTGRGTNEKLFF.